This T cell receptor (beta chain) was profiled in a study of blood T cell repertoires in COVID-19. Background on the study: Spain, Italy and the United States supplied samples that represented acute and convalescent COVID-19. PBMCs, B-cell-depleted T cells, or T cells provided the cDNA or gDNA that made up the material.

The CDR3 contains 16 residues. Trimming left V 1 base short and J 5 bases short, with 16 bases between. Per the germline V gene, CDR1 is LGHDT and CDR2 is YNNKEL (reference sequence). Profiled with immunoSEQ multiplex PCR; TCRdb holds only in-frame clones, not every one. The sample carries about 48,000 clones, around four fifths recorded once. This receptor was obtained from a human donor in a cohort sampled during active COVID-19. What was sequenced was peripheral blood. The rearrangement joins TRBV3-1 (or the pseudogene TRBV3-2) to TRBJ2-3; the D is unclear. The CDR3 reads CASSQGVAPPGDTQYF. Here the CDR3 DNA reads TGTGCCAGCAGCCAAGGAGTAGCCCCTCCTGGAGATACGCAGTATTTT.